This passage covers 8 T cell receptor beta chains from one sample sequenced in a study of beta chain features in type 1 diabetes. Study-wide results and caveats: For Type 1 diabetes patients, all four CD4+ subsets carried TCRB CDR3s that were moderately but significantly shorter.

No antigens are known for them. Expressed TCRB transcripts were sequenced because the isolated RNA had all been reverse transcribed beforehand. Libraries were prepared by immunoSEQ multiplex PCR; TCRdb keeps only in-frame clonotypes and omits some of them. This table has tens of thousands of clones, roughly 70% appearing once. Sequencing was carried out using Tregs from blood. The receptors were gathered from a woman between 18 and 30 years old with type 1 diabetes.

The chain has TRBV7-9 and TRBJ2-4; TRBD1 agrees at 10 bases. Germline values: CDR1 SEHNR, CDR2 FQNEAQ (reference sequence). CDR3 size: 18 residues. The V and J ends lost 5 bases and 0 bases, in that order; junction bases with no gene match: 10. In nucleotides, the CDR3 is TGTGCCAGCAGCCTCCGGGACAGGGGTTCCGTAGCCAAAAACATTCAGTACTTC. Translation: CASSLRDRGSVAKNIQYF.

This chain uses TRBV7-2 with TRBJ2-1, with 9 bases identical to TRBD1. J was trimmed by 9 bases and V by 0 bases; bases with no gene match: 6. Germline-derived CDR1 and CDR2 are SGHTA and FQGNSA. This CDR3 is 15 amino acids long. The CDR3 is CASSLAGQGWGEQFF. The CDR3 DNA sequence: TGTGCCAGCAGCTTAGCAGGACAGGGGTGGGGTGAGCAGTTCTTC.

V gene TRBV11-2 combines with J gene TRBJ1-6; D ambiguous. The V gene's germline CDR1 is SGHAT and CDR2 FQNNGV. This CDR3 region has 11 residues. V lost 5 bases and J 11 bases, leaving 7 bases between the germline ends. The CDR3 reads CASSQRAPLHF. Here the CDR3 DNA reads TGTGCCAGCAGCCAGCGCGCACCCCTCCACTTT.

This clone came up a few times. This chain joins TRBV6-5 and TRBJ2-2; D might be TRBD2 (5 bases). CDR1 and CDR2 (germline): MNHEY, SVGAGI. This CDR3 spans 15 amino acids. The ends were cut back, 2 bases at V and 6 bases at J, with 13 bases in the middle. In DNA form, the CDR3 reads TGTGCCAGCAGTTACAGTGGGAGTCAGGCCGGGGAGCTGTTTTTT. It encodes CASSYSGSQAGELFF.

This chain links TRBV10-3 with TRBJ2-2; no reliable D call. Between the trimmed V and J ends, which lost 1 base and 1 base, there was a span of 7 bases. The CDR3 totals 15 residues. Per the germline V gene, CDR1 is ENHRY and CDR2 is SYGVKD. The CDR3 DNA sequence: TGTGCCATCAGTGAGTTGGCAGAGAACACCGGGGAGCTGTTTTTT. Translating gives CAISELAENTGELFF.

The V gene is TRBV2, the J gene TRBJ1-5, with 10 bases identical to TRBD1. This CDR3 comprises 14 residues. The ends lost 4 bases at V and 4 bases at J; junction bases unmatched: 1. CDR1 is SNHLY, CDR2 FYNNEI, per germline. The CDR3 loop reads CASSGTGGNQPQHF. Written as DNA, the CDR3 is TGTGCCAGCAGTGGGACAGGGGGGAATCAGCCCCAGCATTTT.

This chain links TRBV11-1 with TRBJ2-4, with D perhaps matching TRBD1 (6 bases). Per germline, CDR1 SGHAT and CDR2 FQDESV (reference sequence). This CDR3 comprises 16 residues. V was trimmed by 5 bases and J by 0 bases, leaving 14 bases between them. The CDR3 coding sequence is TGTGCCAGCAGCACCCCGGACAGACTAGCCAAAAACATTCAGTACTTC. Protein product: CASSTPDRLAKNIQYF.

The rearrangement links TRBV6-6 to TRBJ1-5; 7 bases agree with TRBD1. The CDR3 spans 15 residues. V shed 2 bases and J 4 bases; nucleotides not matched to a gene: 5. Germline assignment: CDR1 MNHNY and CDR2 SVGAGI (reference sequence). Here the CDR3 DNA reads TGTGCCAGCAGTTACCACCGGGACAGTAATCAGCCCCAGCATTTT. It translates to CASSYHRDSNQPQHF.